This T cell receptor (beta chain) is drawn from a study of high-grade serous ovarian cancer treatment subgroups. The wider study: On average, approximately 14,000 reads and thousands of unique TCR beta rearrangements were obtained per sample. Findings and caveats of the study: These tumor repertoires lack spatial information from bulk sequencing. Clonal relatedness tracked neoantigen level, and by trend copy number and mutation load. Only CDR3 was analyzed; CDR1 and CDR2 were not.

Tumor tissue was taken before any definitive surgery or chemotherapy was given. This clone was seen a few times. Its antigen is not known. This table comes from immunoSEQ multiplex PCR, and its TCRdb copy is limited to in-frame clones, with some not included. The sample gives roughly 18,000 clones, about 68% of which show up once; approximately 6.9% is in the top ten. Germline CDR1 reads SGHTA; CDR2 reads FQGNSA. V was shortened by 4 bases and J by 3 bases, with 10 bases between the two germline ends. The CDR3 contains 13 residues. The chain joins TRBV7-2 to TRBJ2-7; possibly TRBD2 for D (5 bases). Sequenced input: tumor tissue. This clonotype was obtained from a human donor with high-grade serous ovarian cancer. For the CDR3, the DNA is TGTGCCAGCAGCTCCCACGAGGGCTACGAGCAGTACTTC. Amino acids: CASSSHEGYEQYF. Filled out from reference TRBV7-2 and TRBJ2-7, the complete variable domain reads GAGVSQSPSNKVTEKGKDVELRCDPISGHTALYWYRQSLGQGLEFLIYFQGNSAPDKSGLPSDRFSAERTGGSVSTLTIQRTQQEDSAVYLCASSSHEGYEQYFGPGTRLTVT.